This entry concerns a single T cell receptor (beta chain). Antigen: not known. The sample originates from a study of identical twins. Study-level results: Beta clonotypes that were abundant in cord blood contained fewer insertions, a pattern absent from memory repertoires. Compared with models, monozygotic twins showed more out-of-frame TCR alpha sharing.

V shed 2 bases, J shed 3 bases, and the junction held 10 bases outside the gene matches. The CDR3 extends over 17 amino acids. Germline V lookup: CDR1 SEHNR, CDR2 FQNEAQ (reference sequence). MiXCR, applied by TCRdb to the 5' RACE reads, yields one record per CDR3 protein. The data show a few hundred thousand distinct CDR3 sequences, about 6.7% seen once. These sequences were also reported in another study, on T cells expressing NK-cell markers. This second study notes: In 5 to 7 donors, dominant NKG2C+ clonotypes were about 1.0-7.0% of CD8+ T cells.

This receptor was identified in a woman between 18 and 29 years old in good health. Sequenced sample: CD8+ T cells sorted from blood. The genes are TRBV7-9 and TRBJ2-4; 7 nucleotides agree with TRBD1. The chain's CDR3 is CASSLRVGGEDKNIQYF. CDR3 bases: TGTGCCAGCAGCTTAAGGGTAGGGGGCGAAGACAAAAACATTCAGTACTTC.